A single sample is the source of the 25 T cell receptor beta chains below, sequenced in a study of shared clonotypes between healthy human individuals. Clones were read by immunoSEQ multiplex PCR, and TCRdb kept only the in-frame ones, dropping some. Of more than 2 million clones in the sample, roughly 95% were seen once. Sequenced: naive CD4+ T cells sorted from blood. As for subset: CD45RA+ positively selected. The receptors shown here come from a man aged 18-30 years in good health.

The chain links TRBV7-2 to TRBJ1-3, with a tentative D call TRBD1 (6 bases). In germline, CDR1 is SGHTA, CDR2 FQGNSA. The CDR3 sequence is 15 residues long. Trimming took 5 bases from V and 0 from J, leaving 11 bases between them. DNA for the CDR3: TGTGCCAGCAGCGAGGGACACCTCTCTGGAAACACCATATATTTT. Its protein is CASSEGHLSGNTIYF.

The rearrangement links TRBV5-1 to TRBJ2-5; no definite D call. V lost 6 bases to trimming and J lost 3 bases, with 21 bases between them. The CDR3 loop spans 16 amino acids. The V gene's germline CDR1 is SGHRS and CDR2 YFSETQ. The CDR3 is CASIRILRQKKETQYF. The CDR3 DNA sequence: TGCGCCAGCATTCGGATTTTACGCCAAAAAAAAGAGACCCAGTACTTC.

The chain employs TRBV5-1 and TRBJ2-1, with TRBD2 matching 12 bases. Germline values: CDR1 SGHRS, CDR2 YFSETQ. With 4 bases clipped from V and 8 bases from J, the junction kept 7 bases outside the gene matches. The CDR3 loop spans 15 amino acids. CDR3 region: CASSETSGSSHEQFF. The CDR3 nucleotides read TGCGCCAGCAGCGAGACTAGCGGGAGTAGCCATGAGCAGTTCTTC.

The rearrangement uses TRBV2 and TRBJ2-5, with a weak D call TRBD1 (6 bases). CDR3 length: 11 residues. V gave up 10 bases and J gave up 2 bases, with 8 bases separating them. Germline V gene lookup returns CDR1 SNHLY and CDR2 FYNNEI. The CDR3 nucleotides read TGTGCCAAAGACAGGCAAGAGACCCAGTACTTC. This encodes CAKDRQETQYF.

With regard to this clone: Other DNA sequences within the sample encode an identical CDR3. The chain uses TRBV5-1 and TRBJ1-1; D is undetermined. The length of the CDR3 is 13 residues. V dropped 2 bases and J dropped 1 base, with 6 bases sitting between them. Germline V CDR1 and CDR2: SGHRS, YFSETQ. In nucleotides, the CDR3 is TGCGCCAGCAGCTTCTCAGGGAACACTGAAGCTTTCTTT. Translated: CASSFSGNTEAFF.

This rearrangement joins TRBV7-9 to TRBJ2-2; 8 nucleotides align to TRBD2. The CDR3 has 14 amino acids. V lost 2 bases and J lost 4; bases outside the gene matches: 0. CDR1 is SEHNR and CDR2 is FQNEAQ in the germline V gene (reference sequence). The CDR3 reads CASSLLAGTGELFF. CDR3 bases: TGTGCCAGCAGCTTACTAGCGGGCACCGGGGAGCTGTTTTTT.

Here the CDR3 reads CASSPTRGGEEKLFF. CDR3 in DNA: TGTGCCAGCTCACCGACTCGAGGGGGGGAAGAAAAACTGTTTTTT. The chain combines TRBV18 with TRBJ1-4, with D possibly matching TRBD1 (6 bases). With 3 bases removed from V and 8 bases from J, the gap between germline ends came to 16 bases. The length of the CDR3 is 15 residues. CDR1 and CDR2 (germline): KGHSH, LQKENI.

CDR3 amino acids: CASKRVNTEAFF. The CDR3 DNA is TGCGCCAGCAAACGGGTGAACACTGAAGCTTTCTTT. This sequence joins TRBV10-2 and TRBJ1-1; D not resolved. This CDR3 is built from 12 residues. With 7 bases removed from V and 0 bases from J, the gap between germline ends came to 6 bases. Looked up from germline, CDR1 is WSHSY and CDR2 is SAAADI.

The chain is built from TRBV19 and TRBJ1-3; a possible D gene is TRBD1 (5 bases). Germline-derived CDR1 and CDR2 are LNHDA and SQIVND (reference sequence). V was trimmed by 5 bases and J by 3 bases, leaving 23 bases between them. The CDR3 is 18 amino acids. The CDR3 nucleotides are TGTGCCAGTAGTTCCGAAAAGCCGGGACGGTATTTTGGAAACACCATATATTTT. Translating gives CASSSEKPGRYFGNTIYF.

For the CDR3, the DNA is TGTGCCAGCAGCTTAGCGCGGGGAGGGGGCACAGATACGCAGTATTTT. Protein product: CASSLARGGGTDTQYF. The chain couples TRBV11-2 to TRBJ2-3, with 7 bases fitting TRBD2. Germline lookup yields CDR1 SGHAT and CDR2 FQNNGV. Losses at the gene ends were 1 base for V and 1 base for J; bases not matched to a gene: 5. There are 16 residues in the CDR3.

J is TRBJ2-1 and V is TRBV5-4, with D perhaps TRBD1 or TRBD2 (7 bases each). The CDR3 totals 14 residues. Germline CDR1 and CDR2: SGHNT and YYREEE (reference sequence). Trimming shortened V by 3 bases and J by 7 bases, and 14 bases separated the two germline ends. Here the CDR3 DNA reads TGTGCCAGCAGCTCATCAGGGGGGGCAAATGAGCAGTTCTTC. It encodes CASSSSGGANEQFF.

The chain recombines TRBV5-5 with TRBJ1-1; D gene uncertain. This CDR3 is built from 16 residues. The germline gives CDR1 SGHKS, CDR2 YYEKEE (reference sequence). V lost 1 base and J 0 bases, leaving 13 bases between the germline ends. CDR3 region: CASSLIPTGMNTEAFF. The CDR3 DNA reads TGTGCCAGCAGCTTGATCCCAACCGGGATGAACACTGAAGCTTTCTTT.

The chain carries TRBV6-6 and TRBJ1-2; 9 positions agree with TRBD1. Germline V CDR1 and CDR2: MNHNY, SVGAGI (reference sequence). V lost 7 bases and J lost 8; bases outside the gene matches: 8. CDR3 length: 13 amino acids. The CDR3 reads CASNRDREKGYTF. The CDR3 DNA sequence: TGTGCCAGCAACCGGGACAGGGAGAAGGGCTACACCTTC.

The gene calls are TRBV6-1 and TRBJ1-1, with D possibly TRBD1 on 5 matching bases. This CDR3 contains 15 residues. The germline V and J ends were trimmed by 3 bases and 2 bases, with 13 bases remaining between them. Germline values: CDR1 MNHNS, CDR2 SASEGT. The CDR3 DNA reads as TGTGCCAGCAGTGATTGGACATTACTAAACACTGAAGCTTTCTTT. This codes for CASSDWTLLNTEAFF.

With respect to this clone: The same CDR3 is also encoded by other DNA sequences in this sample. The chain joins TRBV6-5 to TRBJ2-2; no clear D gene. Germline assignment: CDR1 MNHEY and CDR2 SVGAGI. V shed 6 bases and J shed 6 bases, with 11 bases lying between them. This CDR3 is 13 amino acids long. CDR3 sequence reads: CASRPLEAGELFF. The CDR3 DNA sequence: TGTGCCAGCAGGCCTTTAGAAGCCGGGGAGCTGTTTTTT.

In its sample, this clone was seen once. This specimen includes other DNA sequences encoding the same CDR3. This chain joins TRBV5-1 and TRBJ1-1; D is possibly TRBD1 (5 bases). V shed 2 bases and J shed 4 bases, with 12 bases lying between them. The V gene's germline CDR1 is SGHRS and CDR2 YFSETQ. The CDR3 contains 14 residues. CDR3 sequence reads: CASSLGAGGTEAFF. In DNA form, the CDR3 reads TGCGCCAGCAGCTTAGGGGCAGGAGGCACTGAAGCTTTCTTT.

This CDR3 is CASSESWDSPLHF. In DNA, the CDR3 is TGTGCCAGCAGTGAATCGTGGGATTCACCCCTCCACTTT. This rearrangement joins TRBV6-1 to TRBJ1-6; D call uncertain. Germline loops: CDR1 MNHNS, CDR2 SASEGT. The V end was cut by 2 bases, the J end by 8 bases, with 7 bases between. The CDR3 is 13 residues long.

The chain combines TRBV2 with TRBJ2-5, with TRBD2 matching over 9 bases. The trim removed 8 bases at V and 5 bases at J, leaving 9 bases unmatched. The CDR3 is 14 residues long. Germline CDR1 SNHLY, CDR2 FYNNEI. CDR3 DNA sequence: TGTGCCAGCGGCCGCGGGGGGGCCGGGGAGACCCAGTACTTC. Its translation: CASGRGGAGETQYF.

V usage is TRBV28 and J usage is TRBJ2-1, with D unresolved. Germline loops: CDR1 MDHEN, CDR2 SYDVKM. The CDR3 extends over 14 amino acids. Trimming cost V 3 bases and J 4 bases, with 10 bases left between them. Here the CDR3 reads CASSLQGDYNEQFF. In DNA, the CDR3 is TGTGCCAGCAGTTTGCAAGGAGATTACAATGAGCAGTTCTTC.

There are a few counts of this clone. This chain connects TRBV10-3 to TRBJ1-5; no definite D call. Trimming removed 5 bases at V and 7 bases at J, with 15 bases between. CDR3 length: 14 amino acids. Per germline, CDR1 ENHRY and CDR2 SYGVKD. The CDR3 spells CAISPLGEGQPQHF. The CDR3 DNA follows: TGTGCCATCAGTCCTCTCGGAGAAGGGCAGCCCCAGCATTTT.

On this clone itself: This same CDR3 is encoded by further DNA sequences in the sample. The V and J genes are TRBV30 and TRBJ2-5, with no clear D. The CDR3 has 11 amino acids. The V end was cut by 2 bases, the J end by 5 bases, with 6 bases between. Germline CDR1 reads GTSNPN; CDR2 reads SVGIG (reference sequence). CDR3: CAWSPSETQYF. CDR3 coding DNA: TGTGCCTGGAGTCCTTCTGAGACCCAGTACTTC.

CDR3 sequence: CASSLFGTGDNQPQHF. In DNA, the CDR3 is TGTGCCAGCAGTTTATTCGGGACAGGGGACAATCAGCCCCAGCATTTT. The chain joins TRBV28 to TRBJ1-5; 10 bases are shared with TRBD1. The CDR3 covers 16 residues. V shed 1 base and J 3 bases; nucleotides not matched to a gene: 3. The germline gives CDR1 MDHEN, CDR2 SYDVKM.

This clone was observed once. The J gene is TRBJ1-2, the V gene TRBV6-5, with no clear D. The CDR3 has 12 residues. Germline-derived CDR1 and CDR2 are MNHEY and SVGAGI. Trimming cost V 7 bases and J 1 base, with 7 bases left between them. CDR3 amino acids: CASIGSNYGYTF. The CDR3, as DNA: TGTGCCAGCATCGGGAGTAACTATGGCTACACCTTC.

The rearrangement links TRBV7-2 to TRBJ2-7, with D maybe TRBD2 (5 bases). Germline loops: CDR1 SGHTA, CDR2 FQGNSA. V was trimmed by 4 bases and J by 2 bases, leaving 9 bases between them. The CDR3 length is 13 residues. In DNA form, the CDR3 reads TGTGCCAGCAGCTCCCGGCGGGCCTACGAGCAGTACTTC. It translates to CASSSRRAYEQYF.

V is TRBV6-5 and J is TRBJ2-7, with D unclear. The germline V gene has CDR1 MNHEY and CDR2 SVGAGI. This CDR3 has 16 amino acids. Trimming stripped 0 bases from V and 4 bases from J, with 16 bases between. The CDR3, as DNA: TGTGCCAGCAGTTACTCGTCGGCTACGGTAGGATACGAGCAGTACTTC. This translates into CASSYSSATVGYEQYF.